These 24 T cell receptor beta chains originate from one sample sequenced in a study of cytomegalovirus exposure and HLA in healthy donors (TCRdb year 2017). The method was the immunoSEQ multiplex PCR assay. A mixture of 60 forward primers for TCR Vbeta segments and 13 reverse primers for TCR Jbeta segments was used in the multiplex PCR. TCRdb mirrors the immuneACCESS table, restricted to in-frame sequences. Some clones are absent from its copies; in checked studies, under half trace to an unresolved V gene, and the reason for the others is unknown. The sample yields about 260,000 clones; just under 85% were counted once. The ten largest account for more than 1.5% of the sample. The sample consisted of PBMCs. The receptors were sampled from a woman in her 40s in good health and CMV-seropositive.

The rearrangement links TRBV19 to TRBJ2-5, with TRBD1 matching 10 bases. Trimming cost V 5 bases and J 1 base; bases outside gene matches: 7. The germline gives CDR1 LNHDA, CDR2 SQIVND (reference sequence). The CDR3 loop spans 16 amino acids. In DNA, the CDR3 is TGTGCCAGTAGTCTGGGGGGACAGGGGCCCCAAGAGACCCAGTACTTC. Amino acid sequence: CASSLGGQGPQETQYF.

This chain uses TRBV5-6 with TRBJ2-2, with 14 positions matching TRBD2. The junction had 5 bases not matched to a gene; V was cut back by 3 bases and J by 7 bases. This CDR3 has 16 residues. Germline V CDR1 and CDR2: SGHDT, YYEEEE. CDR3 region: CASSSGLAGGHGELFF. Written as DNA, the CDR3 is TGTGCCAGCAGCTCCGGACTAGCGGGAGGACACGGGGAGCTGTTTTTT.

This clone was picked up a small number of times. The V call is TRBV25-1, the J call TRBJ1-5; perhaps TRBD1 as D (6 bases). The CDR3 is 14 amino acids. The V and J ends lost 6 bases and 6 bases respectively, with 15 bases between them. The germline V gene has CDR1 MGHDK and CDR2 SYGVNS. The chain's CDR3 is CASRIGGGGQPQHF. The CDR3 coding sequence is TGTGCCAGCAGGATAGGGGGAGGGGGTCAGCCCCAGCATTTT. The full variable domain, with the rest looked up from reference TRBV25-1 and TRBJ1-5, is EADIYQTPRYLVIGTGKKITLECSQTMGHDKMYWYQQDPGMELHLIHYSYGVNSTEKGDLSSESTVSRIRTEHFPLTLESARPSHTSQYLCASRIGGGGQPQHFGDGTRLSIL.

The chain links TRBV18 to TRBJ1-4, with TRBD1 identical over 10 bases. Germline V CDR1 and CDR2: KGHSH, LQKENI. CDR3 length equals 16 residues. After removal of 3 bases from V and 8 bases from J, the junction contained 9 bases not matched to a gene. The CDR3 coding sequence is TGTGCCAGCTCACCCGGGACAGGGGCCCAGGTGGAAAAACTGTTTTTT. Its translation is CASSPGTGAQVEKLFF.

J is TRBJ2-3 and V is TRBV7-2; TRBD2 might be the D (6 bases). V lost 1 base and J 8 bases, leaving 13 bases between the germline ends. Germline CDR1 is SGHTA and CDR2 is FQGNSA. The CDR3 loop spans 14 amino acids. The CDR3 region is CASSLDRRGSTQYF. CDR3 nucleotides: TGTGCCAGCAGCTTAGATCGACGGGGGAGTACGCAGTATTTT.

The chain employs TRBV27 and TRBJ2-1; no clear D gene. Germline CDR1 and CDR2: MNHEY and SMNVEV (reference sequence). Trimming stripped 2 bases from V and 6 bases from J, with 11 bases between. The CDR3 has 14 amino acids. CDR3 sequence reads: CASSLQRRVNEQFF. The CDR3 DNA follows: TGTGCCAGCAGTTTACAGCGACGAGTCAATGAGCAGTTCTTC.

This chain uses TRBV30 with TRBJ2-5; D is undetermined. Between the trimmed V and J ends, which lost 1 base and 2 bases, there was a span of 8 bases. The V gene's germline CDR1 is GTSNPN and CDR2 SVGIG (reference sequence). This CDR3 region has 13 residues. CDR3 DNA: TGTGCCTGGAGTGCCCAATCACAAGAGACCCAGTACTTC. Encoded protein: CAWSAQSQETQYF.

The chain is built from TRBV18 and TRBJ2-5; 10 bases match TRBD1. The germline V gene has CDR1 KGHSH and CDR2 LQKENI. There are 14 residues in the CDR3. After removal of 6 bases from V and 3 bases from J, the junction contained 4 bases not matched to a gene. CDR3 amino acids: CASSIGTGEETQYF. CDR3 bases: TGTGCCAGCTCTATCGGGACAGGGGAAGAGACCCAGTACTTC.

This clone was seen more than once but under ten times. The rearrangement uses TRBV2 and TRBJ2-1, with 7 bases aligning to TRBD2. V lost 4 bases to trimming and J lost 0 bases; unmatched junction nucleotides: 3. CDR1 and CDR2 from the germline V gene are SNHLY and FYNNEI. This CDR3 has 15 amino acids. CDR3 sequence (DNA): TGTGCCAGCAGTGGAGCGGGGAGCTCCTACAATGAGCAGTTCTTC. It encodes CASSGAGSSYNEQFF.

This clone was seen once. The chain couples TRBV18 to TRBJ2-7; 8 bases fit TRBD2. The CDR3 is made up of 15 amino acids. The V gene end was trimmed by 3 bases and the J gene end by 4 bases; junction bases not matched to a gene: 8. CDR1 KGHSH and CDR2 LQKENI come from the germline V gene. CDR3 region: CASSPIDSGVYEQYF. In DNA, the CDR3 is TGTGCCAGCTCACCCATAGATAGCGGGGTATACGAGCAGTACTTC.

The V call is TRBV7-2, the J call TRBJ2-7; perhaps TRBD2 as D (5 bases). The CDR3 runs 13 residues. Looked up from germline, CDR1 is SGHTA and CDR2 is FQGNSA. Trimming cost V 1 base and J 5 bases, with 9 bases left between them. CDR3 amino acids: CASSLGWGDEQYF. The CDR3 region has the DNA TGTGCCAGCAGCTTAGGTTGGGGAGACGAGCAGTACTTC.

CDR3 coding DNA: TGTGCCAGCAGCCTCCTGGGGGCTACCAATAATTCACCCCTCCACTTT. Translated, it gives CASSLLGATNNSPLHF. V is TRBV5-6 and J is TRBJ1-6; the D gene is possibly TRBD1 (6 bases). Germline V lookup: CDR1 SGHDT, CDR2 YYEEEE. The CDR3 extends over 16 amino acids. With 4 bases removed from V and 5 bases from J, the gap between germline ends came to 16 bases.

The V and J genes are TRBV29-1 and TRBJ2-7; 11 bases fit TRBD1. J was trimmed by 3 bases and V by 6 bases; bases with no gene match: 4. Germline assignment: CDR1 SQVTM and CDR2 ANQGSEA. This CDR3 has 13 amino acids. CDR3: CSVPGTGGYEQYF. The CDR3 DNA follows: TGCAGCGTACCCGGGACAGGGGGCTACGAGCAGTACTTC.

This clone turned up a few times. J is TRBJ1-4 and V is TRBV2; maybe TRBD1 (6 bases). Trimming cost V 6 bases and J 7 bases, with 18 bases left between them. This CDR3 has 15 residues. Germline V lookup: CDR1 SNHLY, CDR2 FYNNEI. The CDR3 DNA reads as TGTGCCAGCAGAACTCGGCCAGGGGAAAGTGAAAAACTGTTTTTT. It yields the protein CASRTRPGESEKLFF.

The V call is TRBV12-5, the J call TRBJ2-1, with TRBD2 identical over 14 bases. The CDR3 sequence is 16 residues long. Looked up from germline, CDR1 is LGHNT and CDR2 is FRNRAP. Trimming at V came to 5 bases and at J to 7 bases, leaving 7 bases not matched to a gene. The CDR3 DNA reads TGTGCTAGTGGTCCCCCCGGGACTAGCGGGAGAAATGAGCAGTTCTTC. The encoded protein is CASGPPGTSGRNEQFF.

V usage is TRBV7-3 and J usage is TRBJ2-1; 12 positions match TRBD2. Unmatched junction bases numbered 1, after V lost 5 bases and J lost 5 bases. CDR1 is SGHTA and CDR2 is FQGTGA in the germline V gene. The CDR3 is 14 amino acids. This chain's CDR3 is CASSGLAGNNEQFF. CDR3 sequence (DNA): TGTGCCAGCAGCGGACTAGCGGGAAACAATGAGCAGTTCTTC.

The rearrangement links TRBV11-2 to TRBJ2-6; no firm D call. Trimming removed 2 bases at V and 0 bases at J, with 11 bases between. The CDR3 covers 17 residues. The V gene's germline CDR1 is SGHAT and CDR2 FQNNGV. For the CDR3, the DNA is TGTGCCAGCAGCTTATGGGCAACACACTCTGGGGCCAACGTCCTGACTTTC. It specifies CASSLWATHSGANVLTF.

The V gene is TRBV27, the J gene TRBJ2-3, with D tentatively TRBD1 (6 bases). This CDR3 comprises 15 residues. V dropped 2 bases and J dropped 1 base, with 10 bases sitting between them. Germline CDR1 and CDR2: MNHEY and SMNVEV (reference sequence). CDR3 coding DNA: TGTGCCAGCAGTTTAGTACGGACAGGCACAGATACGCAGTATTTT. Protein: CASSLVRTGTDTQYF.

The V call is TRBV2, the J call TRBJ2-3; TRBD2 matches at 15 bases. V was pared by 5 bases and J by 3 bases, with 3 bases of the junction left unmatched. There are 16 residues in the CDR3. Germline loops: CDR1 SNHLY, CDR2 FYNNEI. For the CDR3, the DNA is TGTGCCAGCAGTAAGGGGACTAGCGGGAGGACAGATACGCAGTATTTT. Its translation: CASSKGTSGRTDTQYF. Together with reference TRBV2 and TRBJ2-3, the CDR3 gives the full variable domain: EPEVTQTPSHQVTQMGQEVILRCVPISNHLYFYWYRQILGQKVEFLVSFYNNEISEKSEIFDDQFSVERPDGSNFTLKIRSTKLEDSAMYFCASSKGTSGRTDTQYFGPGTRLTVL.

The chain has TRBV7-2 and TRBJ2-1, with 8 nucleotides matching TRBD2. The CDR3 has 15 residues. Germline trimming cut 0 bases from V and 9 bases from J; bases unmatched to any gene: 7. Germline V gene sequence: CDR1 SGHTA, CDR2 FQGNSA. The chain's CDR3 is CASSLASGDRGEQFF. The CDR3 DNA reads as TGTGCCAGCAGCTTAGCTAGCGGGGATCGCGGTGAGCAGTTCTTC.

V and J are TRBV9 and TRBJ2-1; TRBD2 matches 13 bases. The V gene end was trimmed by 2 bases and the J gene end by 7 bases; junction bases not matched to a gene: 9. CDR1 SGDLS and CDR2 YYNGEE come from the germline V gene. The CDR3 contains 17 residues. This chain's CDR3 is CASSVRTSGSPMNEQFF. CDR3 coding DNA: TGTGCCAGCAGCGTCCGGACTAGCGGGAGCCCTATGAATGAGCAGTTCTTC.

This sequence joins TRBV6-1 and TRBJ1-1; unclear D gene. Germline-derived CDR1 and CDR2 are MNHNS and SASEGT. Trimming cost V 7 bases and J 11 bases, with 14 bases left between them. CDR3 length: 11 residues. The CDR3 bases are TGTGCCAGCATCCAAGAACTCGTGGCTTTCTTT. Translating gives CASIQELVAFF.

The V and J genes are TRBV5-4 and TRBJ2-1; 8 bases line up with TRBD2. CDR1 SGHNT and CDR2 YYREEE come from the germline V gene (reference sequence). This CDR3 spans 16 amino acids. The V segment lost 0 bases and the J segment 2 bases; nucleotides outside the gene matches: 4. This CDR3 is CASSLGGTSPYNEQFF. The CDR3 DNA is TGTGCCAGCAGCTTGGGCGGGACTAGTCCCTACAATGAGCAGTTCTTC.

This clone was seen once. The chain uses TRBV11-3 and TRBJ2-7; 8 nucleotides line up with TRBD2. V shed 5 bases and J 5 bases; nucleotides not matched to a gene: 8. This CDR3 comprises 14 residues. Germline V CDR1 and CDR2: SGHNT, YENEEA. CDR3 sequence (DNA): TGTGCCAGCAGCGTAGTAGCGGGATCCCACGAGCAGTACTTC. Translating gives CASSVVAGSHEQYF.